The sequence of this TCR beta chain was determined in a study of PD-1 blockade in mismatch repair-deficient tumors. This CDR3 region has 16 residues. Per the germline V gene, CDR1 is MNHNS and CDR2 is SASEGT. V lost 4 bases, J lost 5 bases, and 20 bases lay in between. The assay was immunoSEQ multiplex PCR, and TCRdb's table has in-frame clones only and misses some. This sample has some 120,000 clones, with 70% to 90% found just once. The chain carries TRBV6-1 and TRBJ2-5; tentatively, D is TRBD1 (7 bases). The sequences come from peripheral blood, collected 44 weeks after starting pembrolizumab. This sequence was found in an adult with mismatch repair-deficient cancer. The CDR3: CASSGGHQGGWETQYF. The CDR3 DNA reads TGTGCCAGCAGTGGGGGACACCAGGGGGGATGGGAGACCCAGTACTTC.